This T cell receptor (beta chain) was identified during a study of T cells after yellow fever vaccination. In the study overall: Any fraction with a low cell number was prepared using SMART-Seq v4 Ultra Low Input. Study results and limitations: The bulk population could contribute abundant contaminating clonotypes to FACS-sorted repertoires. Peaking faster, on day 5 versus 15, the secondary response was nonetheless weaker.

Researchers made TCR cDNA using 5'RACE template switching, and this step added a universal primer site and UMIs. TCRdb re-derived calls from the 5' RACE reads in MiXCR, one entry per CDR3 protein. The sample gives a few hundred thousand distinct CDR3 sequences, over 4% of which show up once; about 26% is in the top ten. This clonotype turned up a few times. What it binds is not known. Germline trimming cut 0 bases from V and 8 bases from J; bases unmatched to any gene: 11. Germline V gives CDR1 SGHRS, CDR2 YFSETQ. This CDR3 region has 16 residues. The receptor was isolated from a man aged 18 to 30 who received the YFV17D yellow fever vaccine. The rearrangement joins TRBV5-1 to TRBJ1-2; 9 bases are shared with TRBD1. Source: PBMCs, taken 5 days after the yellow fever booster vaccination. DNA for the CDR3: TGCGCCAGCAGCTTGGAGGGACAGGGAACAATGGAGGGCTACACCTTC. Its protein is CASSLEGQGTMEGYTF.